This T cell receptor beta chain was recovered during a study of cytomegalovirus exposure and HLA in healthy donors. With 60 Vbeta and 13 Jbeta primers, the PCR was carried out. Some clones are missing from TCRdb's copy, which holds only in-frame ones; the method was immunoSEQ multiplex PCR. The data contain 90,000 to 100,000 clones, more than 70% of them singletons. This CDR3 spans 15 amino acids. V was shortened by 0 bases and J by 1 base, with 7 bases between the two germline ends. Germline V lookup: CDR1 SGHVS, CDR2 FQNEAQ. This clone was counted between two and nine times. V and J are TRBV7-8 and TRBJ1-5; TRBD1 is a possible D gene (5 bases). The source material was PBMCs. The TCR comes from an older woman in good health and CMV-seropositive. This CDR3 reads CASSLAGRSNQPQHF. The CDR3 DNA is TGTGCCAGCAGCTTAGCGGGGCGGAGCAATCAGCCCCAGCATTTT. Full variable domain (remainder filled in from reference TRBV7-8 and TRBJ1-5): GAGVSQSPRYKVAKRGQDVALRCDPISGHVSLFWYQQALGQGPEFLTYFQNEAQLDKSGLPSDRFFAERPEGSVSTLKIQRTQQEDSAVYLCASSLAGRSNQPQHFGDGTRLSIL.